This T cell receptor (beta chain) derives from a study of blood T cell repertoires in COVID-19. In the study overall: Samples of COVID-19 (acute and convalescent) were obtained from the United States, Italy and Spain.

Original analysis: Reference gene primer amplification in the assay estimated nucleated cell counts. Clones were read by immunoSEQ multiplex PCR, and TCRdb kept only the in-frame ones, dropping some. V, J and clone size are those of that table, while D and trimming were read from the DNA. The sample includes about 62,000 clones, about nine tenths of them seen just once. This TCR was sampled from an elderly woman with acute or convalescent COVID-19. The sample taken for sequencing was peripheral blood.

The CDR3 sequence: CSANRDYEQYF. DNA for the CDR3: TGCAGTGCAAACCGGGACTACGAGCAGTACTTC. The chain carries TRBV20-1 and TRBJ2-7; TRBD2 might be the D (5 bases). The CDR3 length is 11 residues. The germline CDR1 and CDR2 sequences are DFQATT and SNEGSKA (reference sequence). The V end lost 6 bases, the J end lost 3 bases, and 9 bases lay between the germline ends.